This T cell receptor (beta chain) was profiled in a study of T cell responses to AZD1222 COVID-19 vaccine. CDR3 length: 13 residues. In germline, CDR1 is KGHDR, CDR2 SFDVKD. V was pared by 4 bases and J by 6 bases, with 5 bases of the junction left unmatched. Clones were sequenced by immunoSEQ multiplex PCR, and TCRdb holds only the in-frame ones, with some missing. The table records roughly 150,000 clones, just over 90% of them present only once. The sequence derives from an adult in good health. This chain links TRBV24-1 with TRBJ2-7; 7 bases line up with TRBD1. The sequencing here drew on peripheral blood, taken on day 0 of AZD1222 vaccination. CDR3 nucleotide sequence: TGTGCCACCAGTGACCCCACAGGGGCCGAGCAGTACTTC. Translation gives CATSDPTGAEQYF.